This is a list of T cell receptor beta chains from one sample in a study of T cell responses to AZD1222 COVID-19 vaccine. Libraries were prepared by immunoSEQ multiplex PCR; TCRdb keeps only in-frame clonotypes and omits some of them. The table includes some 160,000 clones, just under 95% detected once. The source material was peripheral blood, sampled on day 0 of AZD1222 vaccination. These receptors came from an adult in good health. Each CDR3 is given with its conserved first and last residue.

v_gene | CDR3aa
TRBV7-8 | CASRPQTIPYGYTF
TRBV9 | CASSRQDREYSYGYTF
TRBV5-1 | CASSLAPGNTIYF
TRBV6-2/TRBV6-3 | CASSRARQLSEQYF
TRBV7-8 | CASSSTDSNSYEQYF
TRBV5-8 | CASAPRPPSTDTQYF
TRBV18 | CASSPGAGNTEAFF
TRBV20-1 | CSAQGSAIQYF
TRBV28 | CASSLPGGGHEQYF
TRBV7-9 | CASSSGTPLGHQETQYF
TRBV19 | CASSESGVGQPQHF
TRBV6-5 | CASQNRYEQYF
TRBV5-1 | CASTPAGGLTGELFF
TRBV12-3/TRBV12-4 | CASSLAWAQPQHF
TRBV29-1 | CSVLQPMKTEAFF
TRBV7-2 | CASSRDFSSYNEQFF
TRBV29-1 | CSVTGRLNTEAFF
TRBV7-2 | CASSSGGPEYNEQFF
TRBV6-5 | CASSYSGGPREETQYF
TRBV5-1 | CASSPDGNYGYTF
TRBV6-1 | CASSESPAGGTDTQYF
TRBV5-1 | CASSSRLGDSGEKLFF
TRBV19 | CACGGTGNQPQHF
TRBV5-6 | CASAGTASYNEQFF
TRBV6-1 | CASSGQGVGGRVVGELFF
TRBV7-2 | CASSLGAGSTEAFF
TRBV5-1 | CASSRIGTGEAGELFF
TRBV28 | CASNRDRDYEQYF
TRBV20-1 | CSASRGSVYEQYF
TRBV10-3 | CASRRGENTEAFF
TRBV13 | CASSSSSRSYNEQFF
TRBV11-3 | CASSLDQTIGDTQYF
TRBV5-5 | CASSLSFVTSTDTQYF
TRBV11-2 | CASSPERRWRGQYEQYF
TRBV6-5 | CASSDSEYGYTF
TRBV7-2 | CASSLMTGGKQPQHF
TRBV2 | CASSGQGDSPLHF
TRBV4-1 | CASSQVYSIPGNSPLHF
TRBV27 | CASTPFPPTRTDSPLHF
TRBV6-5 | CASRPSGGAEYEQFF
TRBV3-1/TRBV3-2 | CASSQDRGTEAFF
TRBV7-8 | CASSSYRVWGYNEQFF